This T cell receptor (beta chain) was sequenced during a study of blood T cell repertoires in COVID-19. Study information: Samples came from the United States, Italy and Spain, spanning acute and convalescent COVID-19. PBMCs, B-cell-depleted T cells, or T cells were the source of the cDNA or gDNA that made up the material.

How the authors handled the data: Cell counts per sample came from amplifying reference gene primers. Repertoires were generated with immunoSEQ multiplex PCR, while TCRdb's copy carries only in-frame clones and drops some. V, J and clone size were drawn from that table, and D and trimming were deduced from the DNA. This sample has about 250,000 clones, with approximately 90% found just once. CDR1 is SGHRS and CDR2 is YFSETQ in the germline V gene. This CDR3 is 14 amino acids long. The V and J ends lost 0 bases and 10 bases respectively, with 13 bases between them. The chain employs TRBV5-1 and TRBJ1-4, with D unresolved. Source material: peripheral blood. This clonotype was obtained from a woman aged 30 to 39 with active or convalescent COVID-19. As DNA, the CDR3 is TGCGCCAGCAGCTTGGGAGACGACACGAGAAAACTGTTTTTT. Translating gives CASSLGDDTRKLFF.